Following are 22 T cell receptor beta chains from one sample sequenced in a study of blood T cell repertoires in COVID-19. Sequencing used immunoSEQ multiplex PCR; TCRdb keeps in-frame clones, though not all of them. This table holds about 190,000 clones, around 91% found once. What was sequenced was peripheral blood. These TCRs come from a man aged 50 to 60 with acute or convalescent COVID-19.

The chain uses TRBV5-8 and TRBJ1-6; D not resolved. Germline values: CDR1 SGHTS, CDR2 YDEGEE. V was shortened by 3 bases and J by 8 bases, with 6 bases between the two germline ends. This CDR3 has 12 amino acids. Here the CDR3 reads CASSSQHSPLHF. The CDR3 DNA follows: TGTGCCAGCAGCTCACAGCATTCACCCCTCCACTTT. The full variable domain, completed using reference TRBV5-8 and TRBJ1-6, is EAGVTQSPTHLIKTRGQQATLRCSPISGHTSVYWYQQALGLGLQFLLWYDEGEERNRGNFPPRFSGRQFPNYSSELNVNALELEDSALYLCASSSQHSPLHFGNGTRLTVT.

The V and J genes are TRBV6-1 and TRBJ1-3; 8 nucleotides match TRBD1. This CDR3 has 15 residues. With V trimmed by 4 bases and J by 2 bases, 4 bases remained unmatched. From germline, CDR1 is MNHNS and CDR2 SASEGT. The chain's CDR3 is CASSGTGNTGNTIYF. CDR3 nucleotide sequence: TGTGCCAGCAGTGGGACAGGGAATACTGGAAACACCATATATTTT.

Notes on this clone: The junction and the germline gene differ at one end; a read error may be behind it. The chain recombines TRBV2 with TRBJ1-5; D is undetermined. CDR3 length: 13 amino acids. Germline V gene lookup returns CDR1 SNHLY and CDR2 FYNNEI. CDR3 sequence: CAGSGQGNQPQHF. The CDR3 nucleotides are TGTGCCGGCAGTGGGCAAGGCAATCAGCCCCAGCATTTT.

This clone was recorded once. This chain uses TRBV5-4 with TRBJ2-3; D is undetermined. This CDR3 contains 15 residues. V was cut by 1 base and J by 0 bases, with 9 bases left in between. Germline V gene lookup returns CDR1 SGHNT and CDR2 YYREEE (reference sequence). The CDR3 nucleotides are TGTGCCAGCAGCTTGAACTACCGAAGCACAGATACGCAGTATTTT. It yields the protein CASSLNYRSTDTQYF.

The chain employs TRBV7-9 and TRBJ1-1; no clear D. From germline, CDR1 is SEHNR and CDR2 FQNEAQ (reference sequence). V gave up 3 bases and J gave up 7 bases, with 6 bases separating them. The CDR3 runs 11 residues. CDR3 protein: CASSLRFEAFF. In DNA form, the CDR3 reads TGTGCCAGCAGCTTGCGGTTTGAAGCTTTCTTT.

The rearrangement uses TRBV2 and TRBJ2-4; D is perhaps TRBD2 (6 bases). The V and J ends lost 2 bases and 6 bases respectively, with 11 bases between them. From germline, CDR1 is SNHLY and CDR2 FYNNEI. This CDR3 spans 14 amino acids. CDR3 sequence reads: CASSESVSGNIQYF. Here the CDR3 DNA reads TGTGCCAGCAGTGAAAGTGTTAGCGGAAACATTCAGTACTTC.

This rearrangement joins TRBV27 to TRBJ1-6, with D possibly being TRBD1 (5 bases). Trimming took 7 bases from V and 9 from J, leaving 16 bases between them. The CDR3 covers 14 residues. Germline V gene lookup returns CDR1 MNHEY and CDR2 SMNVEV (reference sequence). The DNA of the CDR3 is TGTGCCAGCACATATGGAGCAGGGTTTTCACCCCTCCACTTT. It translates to CASTYGAGFSPLHF.

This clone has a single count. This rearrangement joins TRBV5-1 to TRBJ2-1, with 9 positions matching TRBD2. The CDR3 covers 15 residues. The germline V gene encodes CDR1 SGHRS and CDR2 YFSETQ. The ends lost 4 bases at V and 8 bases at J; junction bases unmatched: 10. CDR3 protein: CASSPPGLASHEQFF. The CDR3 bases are TGCGCCAGCAGCCCACCGGGACTAGCCTCCCATGAGCAGTTCTTC.

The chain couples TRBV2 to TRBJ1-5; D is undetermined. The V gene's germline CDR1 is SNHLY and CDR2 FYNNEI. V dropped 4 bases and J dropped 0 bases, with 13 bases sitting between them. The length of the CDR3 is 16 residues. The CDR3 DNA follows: TGTGCCAGCAGTGTCCGAGGACTTTTTAGCAATCAGCCCCAGCATTTT. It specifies CASSVRGLFSNQPQHF.

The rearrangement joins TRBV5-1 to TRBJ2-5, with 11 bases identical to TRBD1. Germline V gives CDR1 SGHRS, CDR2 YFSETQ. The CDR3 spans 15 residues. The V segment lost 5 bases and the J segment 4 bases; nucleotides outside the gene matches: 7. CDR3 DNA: TGCGCCAGCAGATTTGGGACAGGGGGATCAGAGACCCAGTACTTC. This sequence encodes CASRFGTGGSETQYF.

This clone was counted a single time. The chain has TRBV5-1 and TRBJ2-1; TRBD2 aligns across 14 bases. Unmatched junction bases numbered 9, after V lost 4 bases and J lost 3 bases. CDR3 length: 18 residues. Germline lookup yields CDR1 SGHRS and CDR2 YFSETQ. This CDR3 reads CASSTGLAGGSGYNEQFF. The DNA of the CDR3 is TGCGCCAGCAGCACCGGACTAGCGGGAGGCTCAGGCTACAATGAGCAGTTCTTC.

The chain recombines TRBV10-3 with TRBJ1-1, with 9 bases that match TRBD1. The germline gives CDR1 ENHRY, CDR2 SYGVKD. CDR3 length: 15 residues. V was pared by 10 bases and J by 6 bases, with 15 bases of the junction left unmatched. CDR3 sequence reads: CATSSSGQGKAEAFF. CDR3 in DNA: TGTGCCACCTCATCGTCGGGACAGGGTAAGGCTGAAGCTTTCTTT.

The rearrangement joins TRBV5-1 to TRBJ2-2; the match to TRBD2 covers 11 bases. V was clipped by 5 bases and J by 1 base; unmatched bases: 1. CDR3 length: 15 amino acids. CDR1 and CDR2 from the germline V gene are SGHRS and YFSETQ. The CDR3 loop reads CASSTSGGNTGELFF. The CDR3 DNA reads TGCGCCAGCAGTACTAGCGGGGGGAACACCGGGGAGCTGTTTTTT.

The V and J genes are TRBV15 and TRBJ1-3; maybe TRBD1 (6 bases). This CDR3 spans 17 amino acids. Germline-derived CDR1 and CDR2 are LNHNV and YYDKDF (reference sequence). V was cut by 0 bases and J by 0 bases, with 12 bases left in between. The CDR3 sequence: CATSRERTESSGNTIYF. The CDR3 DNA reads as TGTGCCACCAGCAGAGAAAGGACAGAGAGCTCTGGAAACACCATATATTTT.

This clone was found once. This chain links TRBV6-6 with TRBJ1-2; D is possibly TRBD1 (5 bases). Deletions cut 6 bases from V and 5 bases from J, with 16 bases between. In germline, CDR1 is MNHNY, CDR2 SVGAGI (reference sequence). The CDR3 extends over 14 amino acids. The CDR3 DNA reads TGTGCCAGCAGGTCACGGGGGATTGGATATGGCTACACCTTC. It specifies CASRSRGIGYGYTF.

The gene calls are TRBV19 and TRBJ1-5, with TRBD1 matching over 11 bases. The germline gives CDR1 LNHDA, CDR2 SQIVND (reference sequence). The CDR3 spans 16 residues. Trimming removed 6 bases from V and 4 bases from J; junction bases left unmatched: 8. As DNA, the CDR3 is TGTGCCAGTAGGCCTGGGGACAGGGGGTTGAATCAGCCCCAGCATTTT. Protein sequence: CASRPGDRGLNQPQHF.

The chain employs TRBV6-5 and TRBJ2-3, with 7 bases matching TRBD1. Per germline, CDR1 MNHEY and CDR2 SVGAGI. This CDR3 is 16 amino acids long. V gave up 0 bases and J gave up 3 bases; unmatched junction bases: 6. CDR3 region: CASSYSPTGWTDTQYF. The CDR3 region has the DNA TGTGCCAGCAGTTACTCCCCGACAGGGTGGACAGATACGCAGTATTTT.

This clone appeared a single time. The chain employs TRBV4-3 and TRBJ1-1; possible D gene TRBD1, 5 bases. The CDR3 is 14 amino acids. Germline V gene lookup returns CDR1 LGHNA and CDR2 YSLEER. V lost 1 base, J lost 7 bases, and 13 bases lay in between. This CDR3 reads CASSQVSGRDEAFF. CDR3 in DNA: TGCGCCAGCAGCCAAGTTTCCGGCAGGGATGAAGCTTTCTTT.

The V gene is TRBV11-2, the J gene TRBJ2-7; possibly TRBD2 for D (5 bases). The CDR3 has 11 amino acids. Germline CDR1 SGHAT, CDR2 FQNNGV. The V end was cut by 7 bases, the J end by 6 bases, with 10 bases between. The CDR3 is CASTGGFEQYV. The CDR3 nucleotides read TGTGCCAGCACCGGCGGGTTCGAGCAGTACGTC.

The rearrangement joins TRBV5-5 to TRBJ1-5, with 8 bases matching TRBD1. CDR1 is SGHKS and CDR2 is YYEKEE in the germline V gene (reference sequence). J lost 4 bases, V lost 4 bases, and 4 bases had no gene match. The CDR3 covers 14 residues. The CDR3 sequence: CASSQDRVNQPQHF. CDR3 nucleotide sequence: TGTGCCAGCAGCCAGGACAGGGTGAATCAGCCCCAGCATTTT.

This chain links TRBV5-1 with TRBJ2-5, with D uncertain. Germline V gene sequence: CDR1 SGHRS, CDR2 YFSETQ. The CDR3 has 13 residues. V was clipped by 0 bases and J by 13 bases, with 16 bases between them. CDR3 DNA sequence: TGCGCCAGCAGCTTGGGGAGCGTATCAGAGAGGTACTTC. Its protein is CASSLGSVSERYF.

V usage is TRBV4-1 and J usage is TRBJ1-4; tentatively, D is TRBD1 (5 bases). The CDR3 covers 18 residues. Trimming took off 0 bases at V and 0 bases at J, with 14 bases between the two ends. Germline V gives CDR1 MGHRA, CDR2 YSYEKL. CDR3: CASSQDKAGHTTNEKLFF. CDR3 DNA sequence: TGCGCCAGCAGCCAAGATAAAGCAGGGCATACAACTAATGAAAAACTGTTTTTT.